Below are 11 T cell receptor beta chains sequenced from a single sample in a study of beta chain features in type 1 diabetes. Expressed TCRB transcripts were sequenced because the isolated RNA had all been reverse transcribed beforehand. Sequencing was performed with immunoSEQ multiplex PCR; in TCRdb, only in-frame clones are kept and a portion is missing. The data show around 500,000 clones, over 9.5% seen once. The sequenced sample was naive CD4+ T cells from blood. These receptor sequences come from a woman aged 18-29 years in good health.

The chain employs TRBV5-4 and TRBJ2-5; D is unresolved. This CDR3 is built from 11 residues. Trimming removed 5 bases at V and 5 bases at J, with 7 bases between. Looked up from germline, CDR1 is SGHNT and CDR2 is YYREEE (reference sequence). CDR3 bases: TGTGCCAGCAGGCCACCCGAGACCCAGTACTTC. It encodes CASRPPETQYF.

This clone was seen more than once but under ten times. The V call is TRBV4-2, the J call TRBJ1-6; possibly TRBD1 for D (6 bases). V shed 5 bases and J shed 0 bases, with 14 bases lying between them. This CDR3 region has 17 residues. Germline V gene lookup returns CDR1 LGHNA and CDR2 YNFKEQ. Here the CDR3 DNA reads TGTGCCAGCAGCAGGGACACCTTGAGCTCCTATAATTCACCCCTCCACTTT. Its translation is CASSRDTLSSYNSPLHF.

This clone was seen a handful of times. The rearrangement links TRBV29-1 to TRBJ2-3; D might be TRBD2 (5 bases). Germline V gene data show CDR1 as SQVTM and CDR2 as ANQGSEA. The ends were cut back, 1 base at V and 9 bases at J, with 14 bases in the middle. The CDR3 runs to 13 residues. In DNA, the CDR3 is TGCAGCGTTGAAGCTGCGGGCCCAGGAACGCAGTATTTT. This codes for CSVEAAGPGTQYF.

The chain joins TRBV2 to TRBJ2-3; D ambiguous. The V and J ends lost 8 bases and 7 bases respectively, with 16 bases between them. Germline V gene sequence: CDR1 SNHLY, CDR2 FYNNEI. The CDR3 totals 13 residues. CDR3 sequence reads: CASDTLPGNTQYF. Written as DNA, the CDR3 is TGTGCCAGCGATACATTACCAGGCAATACGCAGTATTTT.

The chain combines TRBV23-1 with TRBJ2-7; 7 nucleotides line up with TRBD1. TRBV23-1 is annotated as an ORF whose role is uncertain. The V gene end was trimmed by 6 bases and the J gene end by 8 bases; junction bases not matched to a gene: 13. The CDR3 runs to 14 residues. This CDR3 reads CASRYNRQGEKQYV. CDR3 nucleotide sequence: TGCGCCAGCAGGTACAATCGGCAGGGGGAGAAGCAGTACGTC.

The chain joins TRBV7-9 to TRBJ2-7; TRBD2 matches 9 bases. The CDR3 contains 14 residues. With 5 bases clipped from V and 4 bases from J, the junction kept 6 bases outside the gene matches. Looked up from germline, CDR1 is SEHNR and CDR2 is FQNEAQ (reference sequence). As DNA, the CDR3 is TGTGCCAGCAGCAATAGCGGGAGAGGATACGAGCAGTACTTC. Residues: CASSNSGRGYEQYF.

Concerning this clone: The sample contains more than one DNA sequence encoding this CDR3. The chain links TRBV10-3 to TRBJ2-5, with 7 bases matching TRBD2. Germline CDR1 is ENHRY and CDR2 is SYGVKD. The CDR3 contains 12 residues. Trimming removed 6 bases from V and 2 bases from J; junction bases left unmatched: 0. CDR3 coding DNA: TGTGCCATCAGCGGGGGGCAAGAGACCCAGTACTTC. It codes for CAISGGQETQYF.

This clone was observed a few times. This sequence joins TRBV30 and TRBJ2-7; TRBD2 matches 11 bases. The J segment lost 7 bases and the V segment lost 0 bases, leaving 5 bases of the junction unmatched. Germline CDR1 is GTSNPN and CDR2 is SVGIG (reference sequence). The CDR3 sequence is 14 residues long. In DNA, the CDR3 is TGTGCCTGGAGTGTCGAACTAGCGGGAGTTGAGCAGTACTTC. Translation: CAWSVELAGVEQYF.

V and J are TRBV15 and TRBJ2-5; 11 positions match TRBD2. The CDR3 is 16 residues long. CDR1 is LNHNV and CDR2 is YYDKDF in the germline V gene (reference sequence). Trimming removed 1 base from V and 1 base from J; junction bases left unmatched: 2. CDR3: CATSRALAGAQETQYF. The CDR3 nucleotides are TGTGCCACCAGCAGAGCACTAGCGGGGGCCCAAGAGACCCAGTACTTC.

This clone showed up just a few times. The rearrangement links TRBV5-6 to TRBJ2-4; TRBD1 aligns across 7 bases. This CDR3 is built from 14 residues. Germline assignment: CDR1 SGHDT and CDR2 YYEEEE. Losses at the gene ends were 1 base for V and 9 bases for J; bases not matched to a gene: 7. Here the CDR3 reads CASSLPGTVSIQYF. CDR3 nucleotides: TGTGCCAGCAGCTTGCCGGGGACAGTGTCCATTCAGTACTTC. Combining the CDR3 with reference TRBV5-6 and TRBJ2-4 gives the whole variable domain DAGVTQSPTHLIKTRGQQVTLRCSPKSGHDTVSWYQQALGQGPQFIFQYYEEEERQRGNFPDRFSGHQFPNYSSELNVNALLLGDSALYLCASSLPGTVSIQYFGAGTRLSVL.

As for this clone: Other nucleotide sequences from this sample produce the same CDR3. The chain recombines TRBV7-2 with TRBJ2-3, with 10 bases identical to TRBD1. Germline V CDR1 and CDR2: SGHTA, FQGNSA. Germline trimming cut 3 bases from V and 3 bases from J; bases unmatched to any gene: 0. This CDR3 spans 14 amino acids. For the CDR3, the DNA is TGTGCCAGCAGCTTGGGACAGGGGACAGATACGCAGTATTTT. Translating gives CASSLGQGTDTQYF.